These T cell receptor beta chains were read from a single sample in a study of cytomegalovirus exposure and HLA in healthy donors. The assay was immunoSEQ multiplex PCR, and TCRdb's table has in-frame clones only and misses some. The data show fewer than 200,000 clones, with 85% seen just once and approximately 16% held by the top ten. Material: PBMCs. Source of these receptors: a man aged 18 to 29 in good health and CMV-seropositive. Both conserved end residues are part of each CDR3. The D gene is left open where the match is weak. Clone size is given for some rows only: seen once, a few or many times, or a class if the clone is expanded.

J gene | D gene | V gene | clone size | CDR3 DNA | CDR3 protein
TRBJ2-6 | . | TRBV7-9 | . | TGTGCCAGCACTCCGGGTATCGGGGCCAACGTCCTGACTTTC | CASTPGIGANVLTF
TRBJ1-1 | . | TRBV18 | . | TGTGCCAGCTCACCCCCGGTGGTGAGGACTGAAGCTTTCTTT | CASSPPVVRTEAFF
TRBJ1-1 | . | TRBV7-8 | . | TGTGCCAGCAGCTGGGGGGGCAGAGGGACTGAAGCTTTCTTT | CASSWGGRGTEAFF
TRBJ2-1 | TRBD2 | TRBV19 | . | TGTGCCACCCAAGGACTAGCGGGGTCCAATGAGCAGTTCTTC | CATQGLAGSNEQFF
TRBJ2-2 | . | TRBV5-1 | . | TGCGCCAGCAGCTTGGCAAATCCAGGACTCCCACCCGGGGAGCTGTTTTTT | CASSLANPGLPPGELFF
TRBJ2-2 | . | TRBV5-1 | . | TGCGCCAGCAGCTTCGGGGGATTAGGGGATGCCGGGGAGCTGTTTTTT | CASSFGGLGDAGELFF
TRBJ1-2 | . | TRBV28 | . | TGTGCCAGCAGGCGCGTGGGCTACACCTTC | CASRRVGYTF
TRBJ1-2 | . | TRBV7-9 | . | TGTGCCAGCAGCTCCGAGGACACTTGGCCTAACTATGGCTACACCTTC | CASSSEDTWPNYGYTF
TRBJ1-4 | . | TRBV6-5 | . | TGTGCCAGCAGTTTCGCTACAGGGCTCCATGAAAAACTGTTTTTT | CASSFATGLHEKLFF
TRBJ2-2 | . | TRBV15 | . | TGTGCCACCAGCAGAGCTCACACCGGGGAGCTGTTTTTT | CATSRAHTGELFF
TRBJ1-2 | . | TRBV28 | . | TGTGCCAGCAGCGAACAAGACAGATCTGGCTACACCTTC | CASSEQDRSGYTF
TRBJ2-3 | TRBD2 | TRBV5-1 | once | TGCGCCAGCAGCTTGGATGCCCTAGCGGGCACAGATACGCAGTATTTT | CASSLDALAGTDTQYF
TRBJ2-2 | TRBD2 | TRBV9 | . | TGTGCCAGCAGCGCCCGGCGGGGGGCTGACACCGGGGAGCTGTTTTTT | CASSARRGADTGELFF
TRBJ2-5 | . | TRBV10-1 | . | TGCGCCAGCAGTGAGACAGCTTGGGAGACCCAGTACTTC | CASSETAWETQYF
TRBJ2-2 | . | TRBV28 | . | TGTGCCAGCAGTTTACCAGCGACCGGGGAGCTGTTTTTT | CASSLPATGELFF
TRBJ2-7 | TRBD2 | TRBV11-2 | . | TGTGCCAGCAGCTCATTTACTAGCGGGAGGTACGAGCAGTACTTC | CASSSFTSGRYEQYF
TRBJ2-7 | TRBD2 | TRBV28 | . | TGTGCCAGCCAGGGGCGGGGGGGCCTGAAAGAGCAGTACTTC | CASQGRGGLKEQYF
TRBJ2-7 | . | TRBV5-6 | . | TGTGCCAGCAGCTTGGGGGGCAGGGGTGAGCAGTACTTC | CASSLGGRGEQYF
TRBJ2-5 | TRBD2 | TRBV28 | . | TGTGCCAGCAGTTTGGGTGGCGGGAGGGCCCAAGAGACCCAGTACTTC | CASSLGGGRAQETQYF
TRBJ1-1 | . | TRBV7-9 | once | TGTGCCAGCAGCTTCGTCGGGAGCACTGAAGCTTTCTTT | CASSFVGSTEAFF
TRBJ2-2 | . | TRBV11-3 | . | TGTGCCAGCAGCTTTGGACTGGGCGGGGAGCTGTTTTTT | CASSFGLGGELFF
TRBJ2-2 | . | TRBV6-5 | . | TGTGCCAGCAGTTACTCGACGAGGACCGGGGAGCTGTTTTTT | CASSYSTRTGELFF
TRBJ1-2 | . | TRBV10-2 | few | TGCGCCAGCAGTGCGGAGGGATTGGGGCTCTATGGCTACACCTTC | CASSAEGLGLYGYTF
TRBJ2-7 | TRBD2 | TRBV12-5 | . | TGTGCTAGTGGTTTTGACACTAGCGGGGGTCTATACGAGCAGTACTTC | CASGFDTSGGLYEQYF
TRBJ2-7 | TRBD2 | TRBV19 | . | TGTGCCAGTAGCAAAGGGACTAGCGGGAACTCCGAGCAGTACTTC | CASSKGTSGNSEQYF
TRBJ2-5 | TRBD1 | TRBV5-4 | . | TGTGCCAGCAGTGACCGGACAGGGTCCCCAGAGACCCAGTACTTC | CASSDRTGSPETQYF
TRBJ2-4 | TRBD1 | TRBV7-3 | . | TGTGCCAGCAGCTCCGCCTGGACAGGGGGAAACATTCAGTACTTC | CASSSAWTGGNIQYF
TRBJ1-2 | TRBD1 | TRBV11-2 | . | TGTGCCAGCAGCTTAGTTACGACCGGGACAGGGGTCATTGGCTATGGCTACACCTTC | CASSLVTTGTGVIGYGYTF
TRBJ2-7 | TRBD2 | TRBV25-1 | few | TGTGCCAGCAGTGGGGTATGGAGCGGGAGTTCCTACGAGCAGTACTTC | CASSGVWSGSSYEQYF
TRBJ2-7 | . | TRBV28 | . | TGTGCCAGCAGTGGACGGGGGGCGGGCTACGAGCAGTACTTC | CASSGRGAGYEQYF
TRBJ2-7 | TRBD1 | TRBV7-8 | . | TGTGCCAGCAGCTTCCGGACAGGAACCTACGAGCAGTACTTC | CASSFRTGTYEQYF
TRBJ2-7 | TRBD1 | TRBV2 | . | TGTGCCAGCACCTGGGACAGCTACTCCTACGAGCAGTACTTC | CASTWDSYSYEQYF
TRBJ1-4 | TRBD1 | TRBV28 | few | TGTGCCAGCAGGACGACAGGGGCTAATGAAAAACTGTTTTTT | CASRTTGANEKLFF
TRBJ2-7 | TRBD2 | TRBV27 | . | TGTGCCAGCAGTCCGGGAGGGACTAGCGCACACAACGAGCAGTACTTC | CASSPGGTSAHNEQYF
TRBJ2-3 | TRBD2 | TRBV5-8 | . | TGTGCCAGCAGCTTACGACTAGCGGGGAGCACAGATACGCAGTATTTT | CASSLRLAGSTDTQYF
TRBJ2-7 | TRBD2 | TRBV7-2 | . | TGTGCCAGCAGCTCGAGCGGGAGTATCCACGAGCAGTACTTC | CASSSSGSIHEQYF
TRBJ2-7 | TRBD1 | TRBV18 | . | TGTGCCAGCTCACCAAGGACAGGTGGGAGCTCCTACGAGCAGTACTTC | CASSPRTGGSSYEQYF
TRBJ2-1 | . | TRBV6-5 | . | TGTGCCAGCAGGGAACGACAGGGAGGCTACAATGAGCAGTTCTTC | CASRERQGGYNEQFF
TRBJ2-7 | TRBD1 | TRBV5-1 | . | TGCGCCAGCAGCTTCGGGCAGGGGGCTGACGAGCAGTACTTC | CASSFGQGADEQYF
TRBJ2-5 | . | TRBV15 | few | TGTGCCACCAGCAGAAGTCGGGGCCAAGAGACCCAGTACTTC | CATSRSRGQETQYF
TRBJ2-3 | TRBD1 | TRBV29-1 | . | TGCAGCGTTGAGGACTACAGGGGGCTGGGAGCGGGGACAGATACGCAGTATTTT | CSVEDYRGLGAGTDTQYF
TRBJ2-5 | . | TRBV27 | . | TGTGCCAGCCACTGGTTTGAACAGAGTAAAGAGACCCAGTACTTC | CASHWFEQSKETQYF
TRBJ2-3 | . | TRBV27 | . | TGTGCCAGCAGTTTCGGGGGAAGCACAGATACGCAGTATTTT | CASSFGGSTDTQYF
TRBJ1-5 | . | TRBV19 | . | TGTGCCAGTAGTGCGGCGCCAGCCGGCAATCAGCCCCAGCATTTT | CASSAAPAGNQPQHF
TRBJ1-2 | . | TRBV19 | . | TGTGCCAGTAGTACCTACAGGGACAAGAACTATGGCTACACCTTC | CASSTYRDKNYGYTF
TRBJ1-2 | TRBD1 | TRBV4-1 | . | TGCGCCAGCAGCCAACGGACAGGGGAGGGATATGGCTACACCTTC | CASSQRTGEGYGYTF
TRBJ2-1 | . | TRBV18 | . | TGTGCCAGCTCACCTATCCGGGGGAGGAATGAGCAGTTCTTC | CASSPIRGRNEQFF
TRBJ1-5 | TRBD1 | TRBV28 | . | TGTGCCAGCAGTACTTCCGGGACAGAGATCTATCAGCCCCAGCATTTT | CASSTSGTEIYQPQHF
TRBJ1-2 | . | TRBV7-9 | . | TGTGCCAGCAGCTTGACAGGTTCTTATGGCTACACCTTC | CASSLTGSYGYTF
TRBJ1-2 | . | TRBV6-6 | . | TGTGCCAGCAGCCATCACCCCTCCCCGGGGGACTATGGCTACACCTTC | CASSHHPSPGDYGYTF
TRBJ2-5 | TRBD2 | TRBV7-8 | . | TGTGCCAGCAGCTTATCGGCGGGGGTGGGACAAGAGACCCAGTACTTC | CASSLSAGVGQETQYF
TRBJ1-5 | . | TRBV4-1 | . | TGCGCCAGCAGCCGCGGGGACGGGGGCAATCAGCCCCAGCATTTT | CASSRGDGGNQPQHF
TRBJ2-5 | . | TRBV6-1 | once | TGTGCCAGCTATGAAGGTGGGAGAGAGACCCAGTACTTC | CASYEGGRETQYF
TRBJ2-1 | . | TRBV9 | . | TGTGCCAGCAGCGTTAGCGGAAACTCCTACAATGAGCAGTTCTTC | CASSVSGNSYNEQFF
TRBJ2-1 | TRBD2 | TRBV30 | . | TGTGCCTGGAGTGTACGAAGGGTAGCGGGGGGAGACGAGCAGTTCTTC | CAWSVRRVAGGDEQFF
TRBJ1-6 | TRBD1 | TRBV4-1 | . | TGCGCCAGCAGCCAAGATCGGACAGGGGGCAGCTCACCCCTCCACTTT | CASSQDRTGGSSPLHF
TRBJ2-7 | . | TRBV28 | once | TGTGCCAGCAGTTCATCAGGCTCGAATGACGAGCAGTACTTC | CASSSSGSNDEQYF
TRBJ2-2 | . | TRBV6-5 | once | TGTGCCAGCAGTTCCCCCGACACGGCCGGGGAGCTGTTTTTT | CASSSPDTAGELFF